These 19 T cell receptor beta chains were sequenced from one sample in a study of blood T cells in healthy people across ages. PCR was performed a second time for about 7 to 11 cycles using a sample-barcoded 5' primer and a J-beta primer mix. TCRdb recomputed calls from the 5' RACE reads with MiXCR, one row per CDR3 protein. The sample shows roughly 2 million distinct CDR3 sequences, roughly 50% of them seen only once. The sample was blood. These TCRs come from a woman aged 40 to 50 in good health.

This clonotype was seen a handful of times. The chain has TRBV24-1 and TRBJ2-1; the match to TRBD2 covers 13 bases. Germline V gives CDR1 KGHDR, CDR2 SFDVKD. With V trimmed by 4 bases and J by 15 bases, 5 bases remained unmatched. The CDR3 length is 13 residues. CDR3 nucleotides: TGTGCCACCAGTGACCCGGGACTAGCGGGGTCGTTCTTC. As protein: CATSDPGLAGSFF.

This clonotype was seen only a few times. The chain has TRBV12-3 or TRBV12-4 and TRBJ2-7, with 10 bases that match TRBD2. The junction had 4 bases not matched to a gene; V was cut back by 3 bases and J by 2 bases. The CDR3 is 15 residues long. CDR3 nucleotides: TGTGCCAGCAGTTTCCTAGCGGGGGCTCCCTACGAGCAGTACTTC. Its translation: CASSFLAGAPYEQYF.

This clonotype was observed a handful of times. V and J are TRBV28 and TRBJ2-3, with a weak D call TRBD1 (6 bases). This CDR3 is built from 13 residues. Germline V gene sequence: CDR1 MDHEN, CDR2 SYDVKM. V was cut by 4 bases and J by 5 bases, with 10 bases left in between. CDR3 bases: TGTGCCAGCAGTTCCTACAGGGTAGATACGCAGTATTTT. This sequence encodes CASSSYRVDTQYF. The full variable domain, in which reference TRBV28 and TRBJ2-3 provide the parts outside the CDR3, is DVKVTQSSRYLVKRTGEKVFLECVQDMDHENMFWYRQDPGLGLRLIYFSYDVKMKEKGDIPEGYSVSREKKERFSLILESASTNQTSMYLCASSSYRVDTQYFGPGTRLTVL.

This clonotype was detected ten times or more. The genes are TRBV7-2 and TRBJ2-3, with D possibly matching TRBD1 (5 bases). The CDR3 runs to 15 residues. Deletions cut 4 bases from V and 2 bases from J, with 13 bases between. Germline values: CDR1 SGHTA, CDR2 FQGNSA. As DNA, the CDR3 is TGTGCCAGCAGCTCACAGGAACCCCCCACAGATACGCAGTATTTT. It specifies CASSSQEPPTDTQYF.

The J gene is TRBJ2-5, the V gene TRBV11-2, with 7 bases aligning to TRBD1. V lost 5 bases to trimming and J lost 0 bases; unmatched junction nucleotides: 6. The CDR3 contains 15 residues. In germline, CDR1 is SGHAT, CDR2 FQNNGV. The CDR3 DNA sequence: TGTGCCAGCAGCCGGGACAGTTGGTACCAAGAGACCCAGTACTTC. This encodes CASSRDSWYQETQYF.

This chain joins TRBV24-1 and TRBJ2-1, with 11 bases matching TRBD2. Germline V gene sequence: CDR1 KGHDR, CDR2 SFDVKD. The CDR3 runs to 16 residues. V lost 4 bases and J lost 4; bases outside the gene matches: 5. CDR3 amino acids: CATSDTLAGGYNEQFF. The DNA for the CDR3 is TGTGCCACCAGTGACACTCTAGCGGGGGGTTACAATGAGCAGTTCTTC.

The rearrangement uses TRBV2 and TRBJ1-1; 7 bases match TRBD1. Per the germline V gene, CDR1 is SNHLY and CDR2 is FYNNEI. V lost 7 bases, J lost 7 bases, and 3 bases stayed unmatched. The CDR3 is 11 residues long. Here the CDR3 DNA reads TGTGCCAGCAAGGGACAGCTTGAAGCTTTCTTT. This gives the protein CASKGQLEAFF.

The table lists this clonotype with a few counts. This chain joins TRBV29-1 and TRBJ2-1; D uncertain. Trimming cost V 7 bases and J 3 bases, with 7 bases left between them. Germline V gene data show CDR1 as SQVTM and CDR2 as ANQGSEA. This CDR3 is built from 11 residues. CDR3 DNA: TGCAGCGCCGCTTTCTACAATGAGCAGTTCTTC. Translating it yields CSAAFYNEQFF.

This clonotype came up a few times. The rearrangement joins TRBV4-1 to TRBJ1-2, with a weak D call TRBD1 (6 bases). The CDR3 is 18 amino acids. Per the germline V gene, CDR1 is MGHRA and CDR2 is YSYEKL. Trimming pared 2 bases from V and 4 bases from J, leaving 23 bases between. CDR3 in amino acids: CASSQPTGSRPNRYGYTF. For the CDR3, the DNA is TGCGCCAGCAGCCAACCTACAGGGTCCAGACCCAACCGCTATGGCTACACCTTC.

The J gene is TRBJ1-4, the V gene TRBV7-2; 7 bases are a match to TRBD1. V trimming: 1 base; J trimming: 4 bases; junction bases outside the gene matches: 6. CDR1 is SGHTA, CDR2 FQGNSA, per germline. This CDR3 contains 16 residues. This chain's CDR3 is CASSLVPGQINEKLFF. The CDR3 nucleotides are TGTGCCAGCAGCTTAGTTCCGGGACAGATTAATGAAAAACTGTTTTTT. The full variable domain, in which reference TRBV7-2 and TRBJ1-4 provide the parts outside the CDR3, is GAGVSQSPSNKVTEKGKDVELRCDPISGHTALYWYRQSLGQGLEFLIYFQGNSAPDKSGLPSDRFSAERTGGSVSTLTIQRTQQEDSAVYLCASSLVPGQINEKLFFGSGTQLSVL.

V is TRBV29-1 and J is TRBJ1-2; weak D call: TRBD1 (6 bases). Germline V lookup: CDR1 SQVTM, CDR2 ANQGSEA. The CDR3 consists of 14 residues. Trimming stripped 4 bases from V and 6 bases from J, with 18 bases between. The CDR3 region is CSVGLGTKLDGYTF. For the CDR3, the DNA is TGCAGCGTTGGCTTGGGGACAAAACTCGATGGCTACACCTTC.

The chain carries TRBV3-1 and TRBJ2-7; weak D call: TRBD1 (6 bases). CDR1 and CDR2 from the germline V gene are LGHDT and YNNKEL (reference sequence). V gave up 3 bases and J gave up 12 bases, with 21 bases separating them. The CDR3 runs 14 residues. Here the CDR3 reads CASSHDSTGWNRYF. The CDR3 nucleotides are TGTGCCAGCAGCCATGACAGTACAGGGTGGAACCGGTACTTC.

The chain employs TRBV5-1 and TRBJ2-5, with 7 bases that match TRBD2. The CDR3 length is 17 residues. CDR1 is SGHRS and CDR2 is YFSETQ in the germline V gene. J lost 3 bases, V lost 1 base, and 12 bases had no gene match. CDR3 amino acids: CASSLYGTGGGEETQYF. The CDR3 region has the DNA TGCGCCAGCAGCTTGTACGGGACTGGCGGGGGAGAAGAGACCCAGTACTTC.

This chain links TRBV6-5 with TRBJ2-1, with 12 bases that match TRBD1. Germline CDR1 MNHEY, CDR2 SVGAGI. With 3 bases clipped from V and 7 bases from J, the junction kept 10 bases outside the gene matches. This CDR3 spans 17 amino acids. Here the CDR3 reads CASSYLRDRGLDNEQFF. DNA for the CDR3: TGTGCCAGCAGTTATCTAAGGGACAGGGGGCTCGATAATGAGCAGTTCTTC.

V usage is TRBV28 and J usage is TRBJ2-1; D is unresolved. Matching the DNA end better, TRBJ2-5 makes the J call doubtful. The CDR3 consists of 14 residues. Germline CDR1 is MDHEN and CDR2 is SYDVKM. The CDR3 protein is CASSRFHTTFTQYF. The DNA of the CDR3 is TGTGCCAGCAGTCGTTTCCACACGACATTTACCCAGTACTTC.

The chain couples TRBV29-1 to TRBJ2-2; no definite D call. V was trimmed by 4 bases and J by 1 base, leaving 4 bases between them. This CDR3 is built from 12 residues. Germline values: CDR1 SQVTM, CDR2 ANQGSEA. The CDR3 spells CSVGWNTGELFF. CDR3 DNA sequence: TGCAGCGTTGGCTGGAACACCGGGGAGCTGTTTTTT.

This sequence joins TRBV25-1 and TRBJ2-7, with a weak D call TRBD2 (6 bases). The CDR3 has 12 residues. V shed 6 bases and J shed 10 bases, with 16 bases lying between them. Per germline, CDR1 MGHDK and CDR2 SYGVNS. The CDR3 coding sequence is TGTGCCAGCAGGAGCCCGACTAGACAACAGTACTTC. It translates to CASRSPTRQQYF.

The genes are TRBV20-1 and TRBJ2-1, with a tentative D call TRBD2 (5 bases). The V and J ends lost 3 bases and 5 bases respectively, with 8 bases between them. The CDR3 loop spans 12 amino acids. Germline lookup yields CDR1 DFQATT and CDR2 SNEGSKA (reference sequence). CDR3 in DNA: TGCAGTGCTAGTACTAGACACAATGAGCAGTTCTTC. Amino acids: CSASTRHNEQFF.

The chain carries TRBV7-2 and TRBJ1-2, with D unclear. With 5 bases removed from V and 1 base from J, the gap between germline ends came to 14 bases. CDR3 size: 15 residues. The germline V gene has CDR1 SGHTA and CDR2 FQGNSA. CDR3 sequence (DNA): TGTGCCAGCAGCACCCGGACGGGAGTTAACTATGGCTACACCTTC. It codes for CASSTRTGVNYGYTF.